The present entry profiles one T cell receptor beta chain with its context. The antigen is unknown. This record comes from a study of T cell repertoires in cytomegalovirus infection. About the research overall: Based on public TCR beta signatures, there were indications of CMV infection and of a matching HLA type. Broader study findings: Cumulated frequencies of public TCR beta families served to identify carriers of CMV plus the relevant HLA. HLA-C-restricted CMV clonotypes gave the most frequent clonotype in two of eight donors.

TCRdb recomputed calls from the reads with MiXCR, one row per CDR3 protein. The sample shows more than 110,000 distinct CDR3 sequences, more than 25% of them seen only once. Sequences were derived from CD8+ T cells from cultured PBMCs, sampled from culture after CMV antigen stimulation. The TCR comes from a human donor in good health (CMV status not recorded). Some clones in this sample may be carry-over from other donors' samples.

The chain's CDR3 is CASRSRGGGEKLFF. The CDR3 region has the DNA TGTGCCAGCAGGTCCAGGGGAGGCGGTGAAAAACTGTTTTTT. The rearrangement joins TRBV2 to TRBJ1-4, with D maybe TRBD1 (6 bases). The CDR3 runs to 14 residues. Deletions cut 6 bases from V and 7 bases from J, with 15 bases between. In germline, CDR1 is SNHLY, CDR2 FYNNEI.